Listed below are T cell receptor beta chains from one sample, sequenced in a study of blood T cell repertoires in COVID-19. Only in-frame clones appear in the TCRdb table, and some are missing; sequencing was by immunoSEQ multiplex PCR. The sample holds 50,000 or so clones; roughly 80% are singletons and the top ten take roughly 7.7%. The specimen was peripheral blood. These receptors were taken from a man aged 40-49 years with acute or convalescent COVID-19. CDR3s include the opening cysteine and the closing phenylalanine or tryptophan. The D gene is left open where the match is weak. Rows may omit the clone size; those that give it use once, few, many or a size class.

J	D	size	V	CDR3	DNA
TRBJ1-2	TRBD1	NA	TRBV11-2	CASSLTQGNYGYTF	TGTGCCAGCAGTCTAACACAGGGGAACTATGGCTACACCTTC
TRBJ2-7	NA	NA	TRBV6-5	CASSYILSYEQYF	TGTGCCAGCAGTTATATTCTCTCCTACGAGCAGTACTTC
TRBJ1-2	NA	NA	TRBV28	CASSFYAKKQGYGYTF	TGTGCCAGCAGTTTCTACGCGAAAAAGCAGGGGTATGGCTACACCTTC
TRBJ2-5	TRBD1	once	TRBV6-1	CASSETRDSQETQYF	TGTGCCAGCAGTGAGACCCGGGACAGCCAAGAGACCCAGTACTTC
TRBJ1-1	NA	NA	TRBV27	CASSYTQNTEAFF	TGTGCCAGCAGTTACACCCAGAACACTGAAGCTTTCTTT
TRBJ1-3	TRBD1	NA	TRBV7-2	CASSRGQLFSGNTIYF	TGTGCCAGCAGCCGGGGACAGTTGTTTTCCGGAAACACCATATATTTT
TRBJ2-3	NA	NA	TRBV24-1	CATSDLYREGDTQYF	TGTGCCACCAGTGATCTCTACAGGGAAGGAGATACGCAGTATTTT
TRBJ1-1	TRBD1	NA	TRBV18	CASSRYAGGQNTEAFF	TGTGCCAGCTCACGGTATGCAGGGGGGCAAAACACTGAAGCTTTCTTT
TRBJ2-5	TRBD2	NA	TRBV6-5	CAISGLAGGQETQYF	TGTGCCATCTCTGGACTAGCGGGGGGGCAAGAGACCCAGTACTTC
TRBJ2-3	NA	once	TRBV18	CASSRTGGPLRTDTQYF	TGTGCCAGCTCGCGTACCGGGGGGCCACTAAGGACAGATACGCAGTATTTT
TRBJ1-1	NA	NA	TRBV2	CASSGEGNTEAFF	TGTGCCAGCAGTGGCGAGGGGAACACTGAAGCTTTCTTT
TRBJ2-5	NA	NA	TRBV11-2	CASSLVRSYQETQYF	TGTGCCAGCAGCTTAGTCCGGAGTTATCAAGAGACCCAGTACTTC
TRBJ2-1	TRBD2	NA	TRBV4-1	CASRGQRPGLAGGYNEQFF	TGCGCCAGCAGAGGTCAACGGCCGGGACTAGCGGGGGGGTACAATGAGCAGTTCTTC
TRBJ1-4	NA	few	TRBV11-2	CASSGAREKLFF	TGTGCCAGCAGCGGAGCAAGGGAAAAACTGTTTTTT
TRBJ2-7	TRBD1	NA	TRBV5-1	CASSLSPGGEQYF	TGCGCCAGCAGCTTGTCGCCAGGGGGAGAGCAGTACTTC
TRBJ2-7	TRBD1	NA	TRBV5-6	CASSPTGTGSRYEQYF	TGTGCCAGCAGCCCTACTGGGACAGGCTCTAGATACGAGCAGTACTTC
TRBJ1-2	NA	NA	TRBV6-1	CASSETYSRLYGYTF	TGTGCCAGCAGTGAAACCTATTCGCGACTCTATGGCTACACCTTC
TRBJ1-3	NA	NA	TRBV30	CAWRTRGPSGNTIYF	TGTGCCTGGCGAACCAGGGGCCCCTCTGGAAACACCATATATTTT
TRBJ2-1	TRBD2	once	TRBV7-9	CASSLAGGYNEQFF	TGTGCCAGCAGTTTAGCGGGGGGGTACAATGAGCAGTTCTTC
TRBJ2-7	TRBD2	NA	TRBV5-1	CASTISGDEQYF	TGCGCCAGCACGATTAGCGGGGACGAGCAGTACTTC
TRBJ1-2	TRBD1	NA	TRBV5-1	CASSLGQGLAYGYTF	TGCGCCAGCAGCTTGGGACAGGGCCTGGCCTATGGCTACACCTTC
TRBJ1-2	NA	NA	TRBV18	CASALAVNYGYTF	TGTGCCAGCGCCCTGGCGGTTAACTATGGCTACACCTTC
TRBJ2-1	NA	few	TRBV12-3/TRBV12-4	CASSFRVEQFF	TGTGCCAGCAGTTTTCGGGTTGAGCAGTTCTTC
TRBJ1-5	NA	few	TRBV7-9	CASSLGDTVNQPQHF	TGTGCCAGCAGCTTAGGAGATACAGTCAATCAGCCCCAGCATTTT
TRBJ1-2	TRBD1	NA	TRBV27	CASSTPGQGHGYTF	TGTGCCAGCAGTACCCCGGGACAGGGACATGGCTACACCTTC
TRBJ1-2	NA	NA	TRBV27	CASSLRQTNYGYTF	TGTGCCAGCAGTTTACGACAGACCAACTATGGCTACACCTTC
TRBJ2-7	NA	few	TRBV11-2	CASSLVYGELGYEQYF	TGTGCCAGCAGCTTAGTGTACGGGGAGTTGGGCTACGAGCAGTACTTC
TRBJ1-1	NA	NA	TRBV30	CAWRTVYTEAFF	TGTGCCTGGAGGACAGTCTACACTGAAGCTTTCTTT
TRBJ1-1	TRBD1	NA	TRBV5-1	CASSAGTAFEAFF	TGCGCCAGCAGCGCGGGGACAGCCTTTGAAGCTTTCTTT
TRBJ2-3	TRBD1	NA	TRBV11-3	CASSYQGATDTQYF	TGTGCCAGCAGCTACCAGGGGGCAACAGATACGCAGTATTTT
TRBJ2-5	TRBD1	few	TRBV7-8	CASSLNGQAFTAQYF	TGTGCCAGCAGCTTAAATGGACAGGCTTTCACGGCCCAGTACTTC
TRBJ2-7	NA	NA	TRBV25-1	CASSESRVREQYF	TGTGCCAGCAGTGAATCCAGGGTCCGGGAGCAGTACTTC
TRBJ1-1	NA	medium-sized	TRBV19	CASSIKQTTEAFF	TGTGCCAGTAGTATTAAACAGACAACTGAAGCTTTCTTT
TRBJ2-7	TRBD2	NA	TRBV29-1	CSVAAAWGGSYEQYF	TGCAGCGTTGCGGCAGCGTGGGGGGGCTCCTACGAGCAGTACTTC
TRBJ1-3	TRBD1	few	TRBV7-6	CASSRDRGSGNTIYF	TGTGCCAGCAGTCGCGACAGGGGATCTGGAAACACCATATATTTT
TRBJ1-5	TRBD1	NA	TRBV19	CASDPVPGQGLNQPQHF	TGTGCCAGTGATCCAGTACCGGGACAGGGTTTGAATCAGCCCCAGCATTTT
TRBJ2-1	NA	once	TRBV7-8	CASSIQGRYNEQFF	TGTGCCAGCAGCATACAGGGCCGCTACAATGAGCAGTTCTTC
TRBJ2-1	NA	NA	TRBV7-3	CASSSQSTRSYNEQFF	TGTGCCAGCAGCTCACAAAGTACGAGGTCCTACAATGAGCAGTTCTTC
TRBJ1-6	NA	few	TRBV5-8	CASSFLASVNSPLHF	TGTGCCAGCAGCTTCCTCGCGTCGGTGAATTCACCCCTCCACTTT
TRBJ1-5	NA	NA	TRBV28	CASRQVLNQPQHF	TGTGCCAGCAGACAGGTACTCAATCAGCCCCAGCATTTT
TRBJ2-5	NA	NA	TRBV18	CASSPQNRETQYF	TGTGCCAGCTCACCACAGAACAGAGAGACCCAGTACTTC
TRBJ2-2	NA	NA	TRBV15	CATSRDREGELFF	TGTGCCACCAGCAGAGATCGGGAGGGGGAGCTGTTTTTT